Included here is one T cell receptor (beta chain) sequence, with context. Using immunoSEQ multiplex PCR, the repertoire was profiled, and TCRdb retains in-frame clones only, with some absent. The sample holds approximately 150,000 clones, just under 80% seen once. These data belong to a study of PD-1 blockade in classical Hodgkin lymphoma. With no exception, relapse followed autologous stem cell transplantation in all patients, and brentuximab vedotin exposure varied. Germline V gives CDR1 MNHEY, CDR2 SVGAGI. The germline V and J ends were trimmed by 0 bases and 0 bases, with 6 bases remaining between them. The CDR3 extends over 15 amino acids.

This TCR derives from a human donor with classical Hodgkin lymphoma. The source was peripheral blood mononuclear cells (PBMCs), collected before the second cycle of nivolumab. The chain links TRBV6-5 to TRBJ2-1; D may be TRBD1 or TRBD2 (5 bases each). In nucleotides, the CDR3 is TGTGCCAGCAGTTACTCGGGGGTCTCCTACAATGAGCAGTTCTTC. Translated: CASSYSGVSYNEQFF.